The rows below give T cell receptor beta chains drawn from one sample of a study of blood T cell repertoires in COVID-19. Profiled with immunoSEQ multiplex PCR; TCRdb holds only in-frame clones, not every one. This sample has 100,000 or so clones; 81% occur once, and the top ten carry more than 30%. Sequencing was carried out using peripheral blood. The receptors here all came from a man older than 75 with acute or convalescent COVID-19. CDR3s include the opening cysteine and the closing phenylalanine or tryptophan. The D gene is left open where the match is weak. Part of the rows lack a size; the others show once, few, many or a class for expanded clones.

CDR3 DNA,CDR3 protein,V gene,J gene,D gene,clone size
TGTGCCAGCAGCCCCTTGGGGGGGTACACTGAAGCTTTCTTT,CASSPLGGYTEAFF,TRBV7-2,TRBJ1-1,NA,many
TGTGCCAGCAGTGAAGCGCGGAGGGGATCGAACACTGAAGCTTTCTTT,CASSEARRGSNTEAFF,TRBV2,TRBJ1-1,NA,NA
TGTGCCAGCAGCCCCAGACAGACCTACAATGAGCAGTTCTTC,CASSPRQTYNEQFF,TRBV11-2,TRBJ2-1,NA,NA
TGTGCCAGCAGTTCGGGATTTGGAGAGACCCAGTACTTC,CASSSGFGETQYF,TRBV6-5,TRBJ2-5,NA,NA
TGTGCCAGCAGCTCCCCGTCCGAAGGGAGGGTCGAGCAGTACTTC,CASSSPSEGRVEQYF,TRBV11-2,TRBJ2-7,TRBD2,NA
TGTGCCAGCTCGAGACAGGGCCGCGGGGAGCTGTTTTTT,CASSRQGRGELFF,TRBV19,TRBJ2-2,TRBD1,NA
TGTGCCAGCACTATGACAGGGGATACTGAAGCTTTCTTT,CASTMTGDTEAFF,TRBV12-3/TRBV12-4,TRBJ1-1,TRBD1,NA
TGTGCCAGCCTAGACAGGGGAACCTACGAGCAGTACTTC,CASLDRGTYEQYF,TRBV6-5,TRBJ2-7,TRBD1,NA
TGTGCCAGCAGCTTATGGGGGACTAGCGGGAGGGATGAGCAGTTCTTC,CASSLWGTSGRDEQFF,TRBV7-3,TRBJ2-1,TRBD2,NA
TGCGCCAGCAGCCAAGAGCCGGTCAAACCGAATGAGCAGTTCTTC,CASSQEPVKPNEQFF,TRBV4-1,TRBJ2-1,NA,NA
TGCGCCAGCAGCTTCCAGGGGGGAGAGGCCAACGTCCTGACTTTC,CASSFQGGEANVLTF,TRBV5-1,TRBJ2-6,NA,NA
TGTGCCAGCTCTACGGGACTAGCGGGAGCGGGCGAGCAGTACTTC,CASSTGLAGAGEQYF,TRBV18,TRBJ2-7,TRBD2,NA
TGTGCCACCAGCAGAAGTAACAGGGCCCAAGGCGGGGAGCTGTTTTTT,CATSRSNRAQGGELFF,TRBV15,TRBJ2-2,NA,NA
TGTGCCAGCTCACCCCAGGCCGGCCACTACAATGAGCAGTTCTTC,CASSPQAGHYNEQFF,TRBV18,TRBJ2-1,NA,NA
TGTGCCAGCTGCTCCGGGACATTCGCTCTATCTGGAAACACCATATATTTT,CASCSGTFALSGNTIYF,TRBV28,TRBJ1-3,NA,NA
TGTGCCAGCAGCTTCAACAGGGATACTGAAGCTTTCTTT,CASSFNRDTEAFF,TRBV7-2,TRBJ1-1,NA,few
TGTGCCAGCAGCGTAGAGGGGGTCGGGGAGCTGTTTTTT,CASSVEGVGELFF,TRBV9,TRBJ2-2,NA,NA
TGCGCCAGCAGTCCACAGGGAGGGCAAGAGACCCAGTACTTC,CASSPQGGQETQYF,TRBV5-1,TRBJ2-5,NA,NA
TGTGCCAGCAGTCCTCCTGGTGGGGCTGGCACAGATACGCAGTATTTT,CASSPPGGAGTDTQYF,TRBV5-4,TRBJ2-3,NA,NA
TGTGCCAGCACCTCAGGGGCCGGCTACACCTTC,CASTSGAGYTF,TRBV12-3/TRBV12-4,TRBJ1-2,NA,few
TGTGCCACCAGCAGAGGGCTAGCGGGAGCCGCGAACACCGGGGAGCTGTTTTTT,CATSRGLAGAANTGELFF,TRBV15,TRBJ2-2,TRBD2,NA
TGTGCCAGCAGCGGTCCGACTAGCGGGAGTTTCAATGAGCAGTTCTTC,CASSGPTSGSFNEQFF,TRBV9,TRBJ2-1,TRBD2,NA
TGTGCCTGGAGTGAAACAGGGGTGGCGGGCGAAAAACTGTTTTTT,CAWSETGVAGEKLFF,TRBV30,TRBJ1-4,TRBD1,NA
TGTGCCAGCAGCCGAAGGACAGGGGGAGGGCTGGAGACCCAGTACTTC,CASSRRTGGGLETQYF,TRBV13,TRBJ2-5,TRBD1,NA
TGTGCCAGCTCCCACGGCAGGGGGATGAACACTGAAGCTTTCTTT,CASSHGRGMNTEAFF,TRBV18,TRBJ1-1,TRBD1,few